What follows are 19 T cell receptor beta chains derived from one specimen sequenced in a study of control samples from healthy donors and cancer patients. Using immunoSEQ multiplex PCR, the repertoire was profiled, and TCRdb retains in-frame clones only, with some absent. The sample has about 410,000 clones, about 93% seen once. The sequencing sample was made of PBMCs. Receptors originate from a man aged 35-49 years with head and neck cancer.

This clone was seen only a few times. The rearrangement joins TRBV6-2 or TRBV6-3 to TRBJ1-5, with D possibly being TRBD1 (5 bases). This CDR3 spans 16 amino acids. The germline gives CDR1 MNHEY, CDR2 SVGEGT. Trimming pared 0 bases from V and 2 bases from J, leaving 11 bases between. The CDR3 reads CASSYSIGGGNQPQHF. CDR3 in DNA: TGTGCCAGCAGTTACTCGATCGGGGGTGGCAATCAGCCCCAGCATTTT.

This chain joins TRBV2 and TRBJ2-7; D is tentatively TRBD1 or TRBD2 (5 bases each). The V gene's germline CDR1 is SNHLY and CDR2 FYNNEI. V lost 2 bases to trimming and J lost 1 base, with 12 bases between them. This CDR3 contains 15 residues. The CDR3 protein is CASSEPMGRSYEQYF. The CDR3 DNA follows: TGTGCCAGCAGTGAACCTATGGGACGTTCCTACGAGCAGTACTTC.

The V call is TRBV2, the J call TRBJ2-1; D perhaps matches TRBD1 (6 bases). Germline V lookup: CDR1 SNHLY, CDR2 FYNNEI. With 5 bases removed from V and 4 bases from J, the gap between germline ends came to 15 bases. This CDR3 region has 15 residues. The CDR3 spells CASSIPRTVYNEQFF. CDR3 nucleotides: TGTGCCAGCAGTATCCCTAGGACAGTATACAATGAGCAGTTCTTC.

The gene calls are TRBV28 and TRBJ1-1, with a possible D match to TRBD1 (5 bases). The V end lost 8 bases, the J end lost 8 bases, and 21 bases lay between the germline ends. CDR3 length: 14 amino acids. CDR1 MDHEN and CDR2 SYDVKM come from the germline V gene. CDR3 nucleotides: TGTGCCAGCGTTCAAGAGGGGCCTTTGAGGGAAGCTTTCTTT. Translated, it gives CASVQEGPLREAFF.

In DNA, the CDR3 is TGCAGCGTTGAGCGGCCGGGGAGCTCCTACGAGCAGTACTTC. This translates into CSVERPGSSYEQYF. J is TRBJ2-7 and V is TRBV29-1, with D possibly matching TRBD2 (5 bases). Germline CDR1 is SQVTM and CDR2 is ANQGSEA. There are 14 residues in the CDR3. The germline V and J ends were trimmed by 3 bases and 0 bases, with 12 bases remaining between them.

The rearrangement joins TRBV4-2 to TRBJ2-5; 12 nucleotides agree with TRBD2. The CDR3 is 18 amino acids. Per the germline V gene, CDR1 is LGHNA and CDR2 is YNFKEQ. V shed 3 bases and J 2 bases; nucleotides not matched to a gene: 10. The CDR3 sequence: CASSHEASGRAIQETQYF. DNA for the CDR3: TGTGCCAGCAGCCATGAGGCTAGCGGGAGGGCCATACAAGAGACCCAGTACTTC.

This chain uses TRBV7-9 with TRBJ2-1; TRBD2 matches 8 bases. The germline gives CDR1 SEHNR, CDR2 FQNEAQ (reference sequence). V was pared by 7 bases and J by 8 bases, with 7 bases of the junction left unmatched. CDR3 length equals 13 residues. As DNA, the CDR3 is TGTGCCAGCACCCGGGGGGGAATCGATGAGCAGTTCTTC. Translated, it gives CASTRGGIDEQFF.

V usage is TRBV29-1 and J usage is TRBJ1-3; no firm D call. V lost 4 bases and J 3 bases, leaving 13 bases between the germline ends. Looked up from germline, CDR1 is SQVTM and CDR2 is ANQGSEA. The CDR3 has 14 amino acids. CDR3 in amino acids: CSVADFGVGNTIYF. CDR3 sequence (DNA): TGCAGCGTTGCAGACTTTGGAGTTGGAAACACCATATATTTT.

The chain employs TRBV11-3 and TRBJ2-2, with a weak D call TRBD1 (6 bases). Between the trimmed V and J ends, which lost 4 bases and 1 base, there was a span of 7 bases. The CDR3 has 14 residues. Germline assignment: CDR1 SGHNT and CDR2 YENEEA. CDR3 loop: CASSSQGNTGELFF. The CDR3 DNA reads TGTGCCAGCAGCTCACAGGGGAACACCGGGGAGCTGTTTTTT. The whole variable domain, remainder taken from reference TRBV11-3 and TRBJ2-2, is EAGVVQSPRYKIIEKKQPVAFWCNPISGHNTLYWYLQNLGQGPELLIRYENEEAVDDSQLPKDRFSAERLKGVDSTLKIQPAELGDSAVYLCASSSQGNTGELFFGEGSRLTVL.

The J gene is TRBJ1-1, the V gene TRBV29-1; 7 bases are shared with TRBD1. The V gene end was trimmed by 6 bases and the J gene end by 1 base; junction bases not matched to a gene: 5. This CDR3 contains 13 residues. Germline V gene lookup returns CDR1 SQVTM and CDR2 ANQGSEA. The CDR3 nucleotides read TGCAGCGTGGCTAGGGGGCGGAACACTGAAGCTTTCTTT. Translation: CSVARGRNTEAFF.

J is TRBJ1-4 and V is TRBV28, with D unclear. CDR1 and CDR2 (germline): MDHEN, SYDVKM. The CDR3 runs 11 residues. V shed 6 bases and J shed 5 bases, with 4 bases lying between them. DNA for the CDR3: TGTGCCAGCAGGGACAATGAAAAACTGTTTTTT. Translated, it gives CASRDNEKLFF.

The chain has TRBV29-1 and TRBJ2-7; D is possibly TRBD1 (6 bases). CDR1 SQVTM and CDR2 ANQGSEA come from the germline V gene. Trimming left V 0 bases short and J 1 base short, with 13 bases between. This CDR3 has 15 amino acids. CDR3: CSVEDLGDTSYEQYF. The CDR3 region has the DNA TGCAGCGTTGAAGATCTGGGGGACACGTCCTACGAGCAGTACTTC.

The chain recombines TRBV3-1 (or the pseudogene TRBV3-2) with TRBJ2-2, with unresolved D. The CDR3 has 15 amino acids. The germline CDR1 and CDR2 sequences are LGHDT and YNNKEL (reference sequence). Trimming stripped 0 bases from V and 0 bases from J, with 5 bases between. The CDR3 nucleotides read TGTGCCAGCAGCCAAGATACGACGAACACCGGGGAGCTGTTTTTT. It is translated as CASSQDTTNTGELFF.

This rearrangement joins TRBV28 to TRBJ2-3, with a possible D match to TRBD1 (6 bases). The germline V gene encodes CDR1 MDHEN and CDR2 SYDVKM. Trimming stripped 6 bases from V and 0 bases from J, with 16 bases between. This CDR3 is built from 16 residues. This CDR3 reads CASRTGSHFSTDTQYF. The DNA for the CDR3 is TGTGCCAGCAGGACAGGTTCTCACTTTAGCACAGATACGCAGTATTTT.

The chain carries TRBV12-3 or TRBV12-4 and TRBJ2-1; no reliable D call. CDR3 length: 11 residues. V was pared by 1 base and J by 11 bases, with 6 bases between. The CDR3 is CASSLERKQFF. CDR3 nucleotides: TGTGCCAGCAGTTTAGAGAGGAAGCAGTTCTTC.

The rearrangement links TRBV19 to TRBJ1-1; D is ambiguous. V was trimmed by 3 bases and J by 0 bases, leaving 8 bases between them. Germline CDR1 reads LNHDA; CDR2 reads SQIVND (reference sequence). This CDR3 comprises 14 residues. The DNA for the CDR3 is TGTGCCAGTAGTATCGTACACCTGAACACTGAAGCTTTCTTT. It is translated as CASSIVHLNTEAFF.

The J gene is TRBJ2-1, the V gene TRBV27; D is ambiguous. Germline V gene lookup returns CDR1 MNHEY and CDR2 SMNVEV (reference sequence). The V end lost 7 bases, the J end lost 2 bases, and 12 bases lay between the germline ends. This CDR3 is 14 amino acids long. The CDR3: CASNTRAAYNEQFF. CDR3 sequence (DNA): TGTGCCAGCAATACCCGGGCAGCCTACAATGAGCAGTTCTTC.

The chain combines TRBV30 with TRBJ1-4; 7 bases are shared with TRBD1. There are 13 residues in the CDR3. V lost 3 bases, J lost 10 bases, and 8 bases stayed unmatched. Germline loops: CDR1 GTSNPN, CDR2 SVGIG (reference sequence). The CDR3 is CAWSDGTVRKLFF. Here the CDR3 DNA reads TGTGCCTGGAGCGATGGGACAGTCCGAAAACTGTTTTTT.

This clone was seen only once. This chain uses TRBV6-5 with TRBJ2-1; no clear D gene. CDR1 MNHEY and CDR2 SVGAGI come from the germline V gene. Trimming stripped 4 bases from V and 6 bases from J, with 7 bases between. The CDR3 runs 12 residues. Written as DNA, the CDR3 is TGTGCCAGCAGTTCAACGTCCAATGAGCAGTTCTTC. Translating gives CASSSTSNEQFF.